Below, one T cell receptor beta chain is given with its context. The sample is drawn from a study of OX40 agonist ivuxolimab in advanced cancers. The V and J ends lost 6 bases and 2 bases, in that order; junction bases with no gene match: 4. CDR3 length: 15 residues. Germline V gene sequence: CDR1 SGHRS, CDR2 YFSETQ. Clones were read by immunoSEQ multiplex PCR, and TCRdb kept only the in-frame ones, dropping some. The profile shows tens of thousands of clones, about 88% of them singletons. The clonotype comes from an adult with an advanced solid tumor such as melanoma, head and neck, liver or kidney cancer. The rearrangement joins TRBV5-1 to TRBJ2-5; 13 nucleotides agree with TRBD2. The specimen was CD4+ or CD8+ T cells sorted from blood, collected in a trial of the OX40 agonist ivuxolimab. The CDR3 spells CASTRTSGGQETQYF. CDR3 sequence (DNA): TGCGCCAGCACCCGGACTAGCGGGGGACAAGAGACCCAGTACTTC. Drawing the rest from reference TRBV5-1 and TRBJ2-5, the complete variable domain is KAGVTQTPRYLIKTRGQQVTLSCSPISGHRSVSWYQQTPGQGLQFLFEYFSETQRNKGNFPGRFSGRQFSNSRSEMNVSTLELGDSALYLCASTRTSGGQETQYFGPGTRLLVL.